The sequence of this TCR beta chain was determined in a study of blood T cell repertoires in COVID-19. Study overall: Samples taken during acute and convalescent COVID-19 were collected in the United States, Italy and Spain. T cells, B-cell-depleted T cells, or PBMCs supplied cDNA or gDNA.

Authors' analysis steps: Quantification of nucleated cells was approximated via reference gene primer amplification. Sequenced by immunoSEQ multiplex PCR; TCRdb stores in-frame clones only, minus some. The D gene and trimming were derived from the DNA, and the V and J assignments and clone size from that table. Here the sample spans around 190,000 clones, more than 80% being singletons. The CDR3 is 15 amino acids. Per germline, CDR1 LGHDT and CDR2 YNNKEL (reference sequence). V shed 4 bases, J shed 5 bases, and the junction held 6 bases outside the gene matches. The chain has TRBV3-1 (or the pseudogene TRBV3-2) and TRBJ2-1, with 9 bases aligning to TRBD2. The sequence came from a human donor in a cohort sampled during active COVID-19. What was sequenced was peripheral blood. The CDR3 here is CASSPLAGANNEQFF. As DNA, the CDR3 is TGTGCCAGCAGCCCTTTAGCGGGGGCAAACAATGAGCAGTTCTTC.